Each of the 23 T cell receptor beta chains below was sequenced from the same sample in a study of memory CD4+ T cells and cytomegalovirus serostatus. Single viable CD3+CD4+CD8-CD45RO+ cells were sorted as the memory CD4+ T cells. The method was immunoSEQ multiplex PCR; TCRdb's version includes in-frame clones alone and lacks a portion of them. Of about 92,000 clones in the sample, 75% to 90% were seen once. The source material was memory CD4+ T cells from blood. All receptors derive from an adult in good health and CMV-seropositive.

CDR3 loop: CASKETSGRPHEQFF. The CDR3 DNA follows: TGTGCCAGTAAAGAGACTAGCGGGAGACCCCATGAGCAGTTCTTC. The chain links TRBV19 to TRBJ2-1; TRBD2 matches at 12 bases. The V gene's germline CDR1 is LNHDA and CDR2 SQIVND (reference sequence). The CDR3 spans 15 residues. Trimming took 7 bases from V and 8 from J; bases not matched to a gene: 9.

V usage is TRBV2 and J usage is TRBJ2-6, with D perhaps TRBD1 (5 bases). The CDR3 is 16 residues long. Per germline, CDR1 SNHLY and CDR2 FYNNEI. V lost 6 bases, J lost 2 bases, and 14 bases lay in between. CDR3 amino acids: CASRKEAGTGANVLTF. CDR3 DNA sequence: TGTGCCAGCAGAAAAGAGGCAGGGACTGGGGCCAACGTCCTGACTTTC.

This clone was seen a few times. V is TRBV10-1 and J is TRBJ2-7; D ambiguous. The CDR3 totals 15 residues. V was clipped by 0 bases and J by 2 bases, with 11 bases between them. Germline CDR1 is WNHNN and CDR2 is SYGVQD (reference sequence). In DNA form, the CDR3 reads TGCGCCAGCAGTGAGTCGGCGACTTCTGCCTACGAGCAGTACTTC. Its translation: CASSESATSAYEQYF.

V and J are TRBV4-3 and TRBJ2-4; weak D call: TRBD1 (6 bases). Trimming cost V 0 bases and J 3 bases, with 18 bases left between them. This CDR3 comprises 18 residues. Germline loops: CDR1 LGHNA, CDR2 YSLEER. The chain's CDR3 is CASSQDGVGGGGKNIQYF. CDR3 nucleotide sequence: TGCGCCAGCAGCCAAGATGGGGTTGGGGGCGGTGGCAAAAACATTCAGTACTTC.

This clone was detected only a few times. This chain joins TRBV6-5 and TRBJ2-7, with 10 bases that match TRBD2. The CDR3 is made up of 15 amino acids. The germline gives CDR1 MNHEY, CDR2 SVGAGI. Trimming at V came to 0 bases and at J to 5 bases, leaving 4 bases not matched to a gene. The CDR3, as DNA: TGTGCCAGCAGTTACTCGGTACTAGCGGGAAACGAGCAGTACTTC. It yields the protein CASSYSVLAGNEQYF.

This chain connects TRBV29-1 to TRBJ1-1; maybe TRBD1 (5 bases). This CDR3 is 13 amino acids long. V was clipped by 4 bases and J by 5 bases, with 14 bases between them. Germline CDR1 reads SQVTM; CDR2 reads ANQGSEA. The CDR3 is CSVGTQRTTEAFF. The CDR3 coding sequence is TGCAGCGTTGGAACTCAGAGGACAACTGAAGCTTTCTTT.

This clone was counted once. This chain joins TRBV19 and TRBJ1-5, with TRBD1 as a possible D gene (5 bases). V lost 4 bases to trimming and J lost 3 bases, with 7 bases between them. Germline V gene data show CDR1 as LNHDA and CDR2 as SQIVND (reference sequence). There are 13 residues in the CDR3. In DNA, the CDR3 is TGTGCCAGTAGTAAGGGGCCCAATCAGCCCCAGCATTTT. Protein product: CASSKGPNQPQHF. The entire variable domain, with the rest obtained from reference TRBV19 and TRBJ1-5, is as follows: DGGITQSPKYLFRKEGQNVTLSCEQNLNHDAMYWYRQDPGQGLRLIYYSQIVNDFQKGDIAEGYSVSREKKESFPLTVTSAQKNPTAFYLCASSKGPNQPQHFGDGTRLSIL.

This chain uses TRBV6-5 with TRBJ1-2; 7 bases fit TRBD1. Germline lookup yields CDR1 MNHEY and CDR2 SVGAGI. The CDR3 length is 13 residues. J lost 8 bases, V lost 6 bases, and 9 bases had no gene match. CDR3: CASRERQGRGYTF. For the CDR3, the DNA is TGTGCCAGCAGGGAGAGACAGGGCCGCGGCTACACCTTC.

The genes are TRBV7-9 and TRBJ2-1; 9 nucleotides align to TRBD2. Germline values: CDR1 SEHNR, CDR2 FQNEAQ (reference sequence). The CDR3 consists of 14 residues. J was trimmed by 11 bases and V by 1 base; bases with no gene match: 6. The DNA of the CDR3 is TGTGCCAGCAGCTTAGATGTACTAGCGGGTAAGCAGTTCTTC. Protein: CASSLDVLAGKQFF.

The V call is TRBV5-8, the J call TRBJ2-1; D not resolved. V dropped 1 base and J dropped 2 bases, with 10 bases sitting between them. The length of the CDR3 is 15 residues. The V gene's germline CDR1 is SGHTS and CDR2 YDEGEE. CDR3 bases: TGTGCCAGCAGCTTGCGCCCGGCGACCTACAATGAGCAGTTCTTC. Its translation: CASSLRPATYNEQFF.

The gene calls are TRBV5-1 and TRBJ2-3, with 9 bases matching TRBD2. Trimming at V came to 4 bases and at J to 4 bases, leaving 10 bases not matched to a gene. This CDR3 is 16 amino acids long. Looked up from germline, CDR1 is SGHRS and CDR2 is YFSETQ. This chain's CDR3 is CASSPRTAGGPDTQYF. CDR3 DNA sequence: TGCGCCAGCAGCCCCCGAACAGCGGGGGGCCCAGATACGCAGTATTTT.

The J gene is TRBJ2-1, the V gene TRBV7-6, with D uncertain. The germline V gene encodes CDR1 SGHVS and CDR2 FNYEAQ. V was trimmed by 4 bases and J by 7 bases, leaving 20 bases between them. CDR3 length equals 16 residues. The CDR3 bases are TGTGCCAGCAGCTCTCTAGGTAGTTTAAATTGGAATGAGCAGTTCTTC. Its protein product is CASSSLGSLNWNEQFF.

The chain employs TRBV7-9 and TRBJ1-1; no reliable D call. Germline V gives CDR1 SEHNR, CDR2 FQNEAQ (reference sequence). V lost 1 base, J lost 3 bases, and 9 bases lay in between. This CDR3 comprises 14 residues. CDR3 sequence reads: CASSLEMADTEAFF. DNA of the CDR3: TGTGCCAGCAGCTTAGAGATGGCGGACACTGAAGCTTTCTTT.

V usage is TRBV6-5 and J usage is TRBJ1-1, with TRBD1 identical over 9 bases. The CDR3 totals 14 residues. Germline loops: CDR1 MNHEY, CDR2 SVGAGI. J lost 4 bases, V lost 5 bases, and 5 bases had no gene match. The CDR3 sequence: CASSPGTGFTEAFF. CDR3 in DNA: TGTGCCAGCAGTCCCGGGACAGGGTTCACTGAAGCTTTCTTT.

The chain employs TRBV27 and TRBJ1-2; unclear D gene. The CDR3 extends over 15 amino acids. The germline CDR1 and CDR2 sequences are MNHEY and SMNVEV (reference sequence). Trimming cost V 0 bases and J 1 base, with 9 bases left between them. The CDR3, as DNA: TGTGCCAGCAGTTTATCCCCGACAAATAACTATGGCTACACCTTC. Its translation: CASSLSPTNNYGYTF.

V is TRBV18 and J is TRBJ2-7, with 11 positions matching TRBD2. The J segment lost 3 bases and the V segment lost 3 bases, leaving 4 bases of the junction unmatched. The CDR3 covers 15 residues. Germline V gene data show CDR1 as KGHSH and CDR2 as LQKENI. The CDR3 nucleotides read TGTGCCAGCTCACCCGGGACTAGCGGCCGCTACGAGCAGTACTTC. Its protein product is CASSPGTSGRYEQYF. The full variable domain, rest sourced from reference TRBV18 and TRBJ2-7, is NAGVMQNPRHLVRRRGQEARLRCSPMKGHSHVYWYRQLPEEGLKFMVYLQKENIIDESGMPKERFSAEFPKEGPSILRIQQVVRGDSAAYFCASSPGTSGRYEQYFGPGTRLTVT.

The rearrangement uses TRBV19 and TRBJ2-1, with TRBD2 as a possible D gene (6 bases). With 3 bases removed from V and 2 bases from J, the gap between germline ends came to 11 bases. Germline CDR1 is LNHDA and CDR2 is SQIVND (reference sequence). This CDR3 spans 15 amino acids. The CDR3 DNA is TGTGCCAGTAGTATGCGAGGCGGGACCTACAATGAGCAGTTCTTC. Its translation: CASSMRGGTYNEQFF.

The J gene is TRBJ2-5, the V gene TRBV2; no clear D gene. Germline V gene lookup returns CDR1 SNHLY and CDR2 FYNNEI. V was pared by 1 base and J by 2 bases, with 5 bases between. The CDR3 extends over 13 amino acids. This CDR3 reads CASSEGKQETQYF. CDR3 DNA sequence: TGTGCCAGCAGTGAAGGAAAACAAGAGACCCAGTACTTC.

This clone was observed a single time. V gene TRBV5-5 combines with J gene TRBJ2-1; possibly TRBD1 for D (5 bases). Germline CDR1 reads SGHKS; CDR2 reads YYEKEE (reference sequence). The CDR3 consists of 15 residues. Deletions cut 4 bases from V and 3 bases from J, with 14 bases between. CDR3 sequence: CASSLVKDSYNEQFF. CDR3 bases: TGTGCCAGCAGCCTGGTCAAAGACAGCTACAATGAGCAGTTCTTC.

J is TRBJ2-3 and V is TRBV30; 14 bases align to TRBD2. CDR3 size: 15 residues. CDR1 is GTSNPN and CDR2 is SVGIG in the germline V gene (reference sequence). V gave up 2 bases and J gave up 6 bases; unmatched junction bases: 4. CDR3 region: CAWSKTSGRGDTQYF. In nucleotides, the CDR3 is TGTGCCTGGAGTAAGACTAGCGGGAGGGGGGATACGCAGTATTTT.

This clone has only one observation. The chain recombines TRBV2 with TRBJ2-3; tentatively, D is TRBD2 (6 bases). The CDR3 covers 14 residues. Trimming shortened V by 6 bases and J by 0 bases, and 10 bases separated the two germline ends. Germline V CDR1 and CDR2: SNHLY, FYNNEI. CDR3 sequence (DNA): TGTGCCAGCAGACCGGGACTGAGCACAGATACGCAGTATTTT. This translates into CASRPGLSTDTQYF.

The V gene is TRBV19, the J gene TRBJ1-3, with D possibly TRBD1 on 5 matching bases. CDR3 length: 14 amino acids. Germline CDR1 reads LNHDA; CDR2 reads SQIVND (reference sequence). V was cut by 4 bases and J by 4 bases, with 11 bases left in between. The CDR3 sequence: CASSTGQRGNTIYF. In DNA form, the CDR3 reads TGTGCCAGTAGTACGGGGCAGCGAGGAAACACCATATATTTT.

The genes are TRBV28 and TRBJ1-3; the D is unclear. Germline CDR1 and CDR2: MDHEN and SYDVKM. This CDR3 is built from 16 residues. Trimming took off 7 bases at V and 0 bases at J, with 16 bases between the two ends. The DNA of the CDR3 is TGTGCCAGCACCCCGGCCCGTTCCACCTCTGGAAACACCATATATTTT. This gives the protein CASTPARSTSGNTIYF.